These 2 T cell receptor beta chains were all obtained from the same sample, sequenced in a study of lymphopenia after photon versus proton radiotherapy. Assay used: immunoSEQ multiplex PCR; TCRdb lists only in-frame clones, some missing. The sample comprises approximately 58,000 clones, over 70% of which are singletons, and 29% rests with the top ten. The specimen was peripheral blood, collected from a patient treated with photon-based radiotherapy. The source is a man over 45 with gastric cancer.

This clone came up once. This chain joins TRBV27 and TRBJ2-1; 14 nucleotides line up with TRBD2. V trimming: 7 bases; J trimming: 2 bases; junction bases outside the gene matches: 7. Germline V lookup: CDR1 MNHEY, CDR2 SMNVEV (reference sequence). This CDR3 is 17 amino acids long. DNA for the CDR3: TGTGCCAGCACCAAGGGACTAGCGGGAGTCCCCTACAATGAGCAGTTCTTC. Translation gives CASTKGLAGVPYNEQFF.

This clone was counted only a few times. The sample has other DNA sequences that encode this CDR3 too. CDR3 region: CASSPWTGNTIYF. CDR3 DNA: TGTGCCAGCTCACCCTGGACTGGAAACACCATATATTTT. This sequence joins TRBV18 and TRBJ1-3; D is unresolved. Germline CDR1 and CDR2: KGHSH and LQKENI. The V end lost 3 bases, the J end lost 2 bases, and 5 bases lay between the germline ends. This CDR3 spans 13 amino acids.